Shown below are 28 T cell receptor beta chains from a single sample sequenced in a study of blood T cells in healthy people across ages. Then a second PCR, running about 7 to 11 cycles, was carried out with a sample-barcoded 5' primer and a J-beta primer mix. Via MiXCR, TCRdb re-called the 5' RACE reads, giving one row per CDR3 protein. The table has some 780,000 distinct CDR3 sequences, more than 55% seen once; the top ten hold around 25%. The sequenced sample consisted of blood. Source of these receptors: a man in his forties or fifties in good health.

This clonotype was seen just once. The rearrangement links TRBV20-1 to TRBJ2-4, with a tentative D call TRBD1 (5 bases). The V end lost 3 bases, the J end lost 3 bases, and 12 bases lay between the germline ends. Germline CDR1 DFQATT, CDR2 SNEGSKA (reference sequence). The CDR3 covers 14 residues. CDR3 DNA sequence: TGCAGTGCTAGGACAGTCTTACTCAAAAACATTCAGTACTTC. Translating it yields CSARTVLLKNIQYF.

This clonotype was detected only once. V and J are TRBV12-3 or TRBV12-4 and TRBJ2-4; D remains ambiguous. Near its end, the DNA agrees better with TRBJ2-5, so the J call may be wrong. The CDR3 has 14 residues. The CDR3 region is CASSFERFQETQYF. CDR3 DNA: TGTGCCAGCAGTTTCGAGAGGTTCCAAGAGACCCAGTACTTC.

The chain carries TRBV6-5 and TRBJ2-4, with a weak D call TRBD2 (6 bases). Judging by the DNA end, TRBJ2-7 fits better; the J call may be wrong. Germline CDR1 MNHEY, CDR2 SVGAGI. The CDR3 sequence is 14 residues long. The CDR3 loop is CASSYGGYVYEQYF. CDR3 nucleotides: TGTGCCAGCAGTTACGGGGGGTATGTGTACGAGCAGTACTTC.

This chain links TRBV11-2 with TRBJ1-5; 10 nucleotides line up with TRBD1. CDR3 length: 18 residues. Germline V gene data show CDR1 as SGHAT and CDR2 as FQNNGV. The ends lost 1 base at V and 8 bases at J; junction bases unmatched: 14. In DNA form, the CDR3 reads TGTGCCAGCAGCTTAGGACGAGGGACAGGGGCCGATCGGGAGCCCCAGCATTTT. Translated, it gives CASSLGRGTGADREPQHF.

CDR3 DNA: TGTGCCAGCAGCTTAGTCGAAAAGACCCAGTACTTC. Translated, it gives CASSLVEKTQYF. The chain has TRBV11-3 and TRBJ2-5; D is uncertain. The length of the CDR3 is 12 residues. The V and J ends lost 1 base and 6 bases respectively, with 6 bases between them. CDR1 and CDR2 (germline): SGHNT, YENEEA.

This clonotype came up a few times. This sequence joins TRBV21-1 and TRBJ2-1; the table's D call, TRBD2, was not checked against the DNA. TRBV21-1 is recorded as a pseudogene. The CDR3 extends over 14 amino acids. CDR3 region: CASSMGLLVDEQFF. As DNA, the CDR3 is TGTGCCAGCAGCATGGGACTATTGGTCGATGAGCAGTTCTTC.

This clonotype was seen only a few times. V usage is TRBV5-1 and J usage is TRBJ2-1; 7 bases map to TRBD1. The trim removed 0 bases at V and 6 bases at J, leaving 12 bases unmatched. In germline, CDR1 is SGHRS, CDR2 YFSETQ. The CDR3 has 17 residues. This CDR3 is CASSLAATGIAPNEQFF. The CDR3, as DNA: TGCGCCAGCAGCTTGGCCGCGACAGGGATCGCACCCAATGAGCAGTTCTTC.

V and J are TRBV25-1 and TRBJ2-5; D not certain. This CDR3 spans 14 amino acids. Germline V gene data show CDR1 as MGHDK and CDR2 as SYGVNS. Trimming stripped 5 bases from V and 11 bases from J, with 21 bases between. CDR3 amino acids: CASSKRTSTGEQYF. CDR3 DNA sequence: TGTGCCAGCAGTAAAAGGACCTCTACGGGTGAGCAGTACTTC. The full variable domain, its missing parts supplied by reference TRBV25-1 and TRBJ2-5, is EADIYQTPRYLVIGTGKKITLECSQTMGHDKMYWYQQDPGMELHLIHYSYGVNSTEKGDLSSESTVSRIRTEHFPLTLESARPSHTSQYLCASSKRTSTGEQYFGPGTRLLVL.

The V call is TRBV7-9, the J call TRBJ2-1, with 9 bases identical to TRBD2. The CDR3 is made up of 16 amino acids. The germline CDR1 and CDR2 sequences are SEHNR and FQNEAQ (reference sequence). J lost 4 bases, V lost 8 bases, and 12 bases had no gene match. The CDR3 loop reads CASEKLAGASYNEQFF. CDR3 DNA: TGTGCCAGCGAAAAATTAGCGGGAGCGTCTTACAATGAGCAGTTCTTC.

The chain has TRBV12-3 or TRBV12-4 and TRBJ1-1; possible D gene TRBD1, 5 bases. V lost 8 bases, J lost 1 base, and 14 bases lay in between. This CDR3 spans 14 amino acids. For the CDR3, the DNA is TGTGCCAGCGGGGGGGGACGGAAGAACACTGAAGCTTTCTTT. It specifies CASGGGRKNTEAFF.

There are a few counts of this clonotype. This rearrangement joins TRBV7-3 to TRBJ1-6; D is perhaps TRBD1 (5 bases). CDR1 and CDR2 from the germline V gene are SGHTA and FQGTGA. This CDR3 region has 15 residues. V lost 2 bases and J lost 7, with 12 bases in between. The CDR3 nucleotides are TGTGCCAGCAGCTTATCGACGGGACCGAATTCACCCCTCCACTTT. It is translated as CASSLSTGPNSPLHF.

This clonotype was seen once. The chain has TRBV28 and TRBJ2-7; TRBD2 aligns across 7 bases. Germline CDR1 reads MDHEN; CDR2 reads SYDVKM. J was trimmed by 0 bases and V by 5 bases; bases with no gene match: 16. The CDR3 length is 18 residues. CDR3 in DNA: TGTGCCAGCAGTCCCAGGACTAGTCCACCTTACTTCTCCTACGAGCAGTACTTC. Its translation is CASSPRTSPPYFSYEQYF.

Here the CDR3 reads CASRATGGRGLDTQYF. CDR3 in DNA: TGTGCCAGCAGGGCGACAGGGGGCCGAGGTCTAGATACGCAGTATTTT. The J gene is TRBJ2-3, the V gene TRBV6-5; TRBD1 matches at 10 bases. V lost 6 bases and J lost 5; bases outside the gene matches: 11. Germline V lookup: CDR1 MNHEY, CDR2 SVGAGI. This CDR3 is built from 16 residues.

The chain joins TRBV4-1 to TRBJ2-7; 7 bases line up with TRBD1. J was trimmed by 4 bases and V by 6 bases; bases with no gene match: 9. The CDR3 runs 14 residues. The germline CDR1 and CDR2 sequences are MGHRA and YSYEKL. The CDR3 DNA reads as TGCGCCAGCAGTCCCGGGACAGAGGGATACGAGCAGTACTTC. It translates to CASSPGTEGYEQYF.

This clonotype occurred a few times. This rearrangement joins TRBV10-3 to TRBJ2-5; a possible D gene is TRBD2 (6 bases). The CDR3 spans 14 residues. Trimming removed 0 bases from V and 10 bases from J, with 15 bases in between. Germline CDR1 ENHRY, CDR2 SYGVKD. The CDR3 loop is CAISESYGREVQYF. In DNA, the CDR3 is TGTGCCATCAGTGAGTCGTATGGCAGGGAGGTCCAGTACTTC.

This chain links TRBV20-1 with TRBJ1-5; D gene uncertain. Germline CDR1 and CDR2: DFQATT and SNEGSKA (reference sequence). This CDR3 has 14 amino acids. V dropped 0 bases and J dropped 6 bases, with 12 bases sitting between them. The DNA for the CDR3 is TGCAGTGCTAGAGAACTGGTTGGAGTTCAGCCCCAGCATTTT. It is translated as CSARELVGVQPQHF.

This clonotype has only a few counts. This sequence joins TRBV7-9 and TRBJ1-6; D not certain. This CDR3 is 14 amino acids long. The germline V gene has CDR1 SEHNR and CDR2 FQNEAQ (reference sequence). Trimming took 1 base from V and 9 from J, leaving 10 bases between them. Written as DNA, the CDR3 is TGTGCCAGCAGCTTAGTCGGATCGAGTTCACCCCTCCACTTT. Protein product: CASSLVGSSSPLHF.

This clonotype has a handful of counts. The V call is TRBV28, the J call TRBJ2-5; D perhaps matches TRBD2 (5 bases). Trimming left V 6 bases short and J 5 bases short, with 13 bases between. CDR3 size: 13 residues. Germline CDR1 MDHEN, CDR2 SYDVKM. As DNA, the CDR3 is TGTGCCAGCAGGCGACGGGATGTGGAGACCCAGTACTTC. Its protein product is CASRRRDVETQYF.

This clonotype was counted once. The chain employs TRBV10-3 and TRBJ2-5, with D possibly TRBD1 on 5 matching bases. The CDR3 length is 13 residues. Trimming stripped 6 bases from V and 2 bases from J, with 10 bases between. Looked up from germline, CDR1 is ENHRY and CDR2 is SYGVKD. For the CDR3, the DNA is TGTGCCATCAGCCCAGGGTTACAAGAGACCCAGTACTTC. Translation: CAISPGLQETQYF.

This sequence joins TRBV5-1 and TRBJ2-1, with TRBD2 matching over 8 bases. This CDR3 has 14 amino acids. Germline CDR1 SGHRS, CDR2 YFSETQ. Trimming took 4 bases from V and 8 from J; bases not matched to a gene: 8. The CDR3 DNA reads TGCGCCAGCAGCGTGGCCGGGGGGGAGGATGAGCAGTTCTTC. Translation gives CASSVAGGEDEQFF.

The chain joins TRBV5-5 to TRBJ2-4; a possible D gene is TRBD2 (5 bases). The V and J ends lost 4 bases and 8 bases respectively, with 13 bases between them. Germline V gene sequence: CDR1 SGHKS, CDR2 YYEKEE (reference sequence). The CDR3 contains 13 residues. The CDR3 region has the DNA TGTGCCAGCAGCGTCCAGCCAGCGGACATTCAGTACTTC. As protein: CASSVQPADIQYF. Supplemented by reference TRBV5-5 and TRBJ2-4, the full variable domain reads DAGVTQSPTHLIKTRGQQVTLRCSPISGHKSVSWYQQVLGQGPQFIFQYYEKEERGRGNFPDRFSARQFPNYSSELNVNALLLGDSALYLCASSVQPADIQYFGAGTRLSVL.

This clonotype was found a few times. This chain links TRBV4-3 with TRBJ2-7; 12 bases are shared with TRBD2. V was pared by 0 bases and J by 6 bases, with 3 bases of the junction left unmatched. This CDR3 spans 15 amino acids. The germline gives CDR1 LGHNA, CDR2 YSLEER. In DNA form, the CDR3 reads TGCGCCAGCAGCCAAGACCAACTAGCGGGAGGCGAGCAGTACTTC. Amino acid sequence: CASSQDQLAGGEQYF.

The rearrangement links TRBV4-1 to TRBJ2-1; D is perhaps TRBD1 or TRBD2 (5 bases each). The CDR3 consists of 14 residues. Per the germline V gene, CDR1 is MGHRA and CDR2 is YSYEKL. Trimming took 4 bases from V and 6 from J, leaving 13 bases between them. CDR3 sequence: CASSPRGAGNEQFF. The CDR3 DNA sequence: TGCGCCAGCAGCCCTCGTGGGGCGGGCAATGAGCAGTTCTTC.

The chain joins TRBV5-1 to TRBJ2-3; 13 bases fit TRBD2. Germline CDR1 SGHRS, CDR2 YFSETQ. V gave up 4 bases and J gave up 9 bases; unmatched junction bases: 5. There are 14 residues in the CDR3. CDR3: CASSAGLAGTTQYF. The CDR3 DNA is TGCGCCAGCAGCGCGGGACTAGCGGGGACAACGCAGTATTTT.

This clonotype has more than one count but fewer than ten. The gene calls are TRBV9 and TRBJ2-5, with D tentatively TRBD1 (5 bases). The ends were cut back, 0 bases at V and 2 bases at J, with 11 bases in the middle. CDR1 is SGDLS and CDR2 is YYNGEE in the germline V gene. This CDR3 is 15 amino acids long. CDR3 in amino acids: CASSVGRQTQETQYF. Here the CDR3 DNA reads TGTGCCAGCAGCGTAGGGCGACAGACTCAAGAGACCCAGTACTTC.

V and J are TRBV6-6 and TRBJ2-3, with 8 bases fitting TRBD1. Germline V gene lookup returns CDR1 MNHNY and CDR2 SVGAGI (reference sequence). The CDR3 is 12 amino acids. V lost 6 bases, J lost 9 bases, and 5 bases stayed unmatched. The CDR3 sequence: CASSRQGTTQYF. CDR3 sequence (DNA): TGTGCCAGCAGCCGACAGGGGACAACGCAGTATTTT.

The CDR3 spells CASSLVSRLIGTDTQYF. The DNA for the CDR3 is TGTGCCAGCAGCTTAGTTTCCCGACTAATAGGCACAGATACGCAGTATTTT. This sequence joins TRBV7-2 and TRBJ2-3, with D possibly being TRBD2 (5 bases). Germline V lookup: CDR1 SGHTA, CDR2 FQGNSA. V lost 1 base and J 1 base, leaving 15 bases between the germline ends. The CDR3 has 17 residues.

At least ten counts were recorded for this clonotype. The J gene is TRBJ2-7, the V gene TRBV18; D remains ambiguous. The CDR3 is made up of 18 amino acids. Trimming pared 1 base from V and 4 bases from J, leaving 23 bases between. CDR1 is KGHSH and CDR2 is LQKENI in the germline V gene. CDR3 nucleotides: TGTGCCAGCTCACCACTACCGATATCCGGACGGAGTGTTTACGAGCAGTACTTC. This encodes CASSPLPISGRSVYEQYF.